The 26 T cell receptor beta chains in this list originate from one sample, sequenced in a study of shared clonotypes between healthy human individuals. Using immunoSEQ multiplex PCR, the repertoire was profiled, and TCRdb retains in-frame clones only, with some absent. The sample contains hundreds of thousands of clones, about 92% of which appear only once. Selected positively for CCR7 and CD45RO-negative, naive CD8 cells excluded terminally differentiated effector memory CD45RA+ cells. Material: naive CD8+ T cells sorted from blood. The receptors were gathered from a young man in good health.

Only one count was recorded for this clone. The chain joins TRBV5-6 to TRBJ2-1, with D possibly matching TRBD1 (6 bases). Looked up from germline, CDR1 is SGHDT and CDR2 is YYEEEE. V lost 5 bases and J 3 bases, leaving 15 bases between the germline ends. This CDR3 has 15 residues. The CDR3 DNA reads TGTGCCAGCAGGTTGAGGGGGAGTGACTACAATGAGCAGTTCTTC. Its translation is CASRLRGSDYNEQFF.

In nucleotides, the CDR3 is TGTGCCAGCAGCGTGGAAGTGAACACTGAAGCTTTCTTT. Translation: CASSVEVNTEAFF. The J gene is TRBJ1-1, the V gene TRBV5-5; no clear D gene. V was pared by 4 bases and J by 0 bases, with 7 bases between. The length of the CDR3 is 13 residues. Germline V lookup: CDR1 SGHKS, CDR2 YYEKEE (reference sequence).

The chain employs TRBV20-1 and TRBJ2-7; tentative D call: TRBD1 (5 bases). This CDR3 has 11 residues. Germline CDR1 reads DFQATT; CDR2 reads SNEGSKA (reference sequence). V lost 3 bases, J lost 3 bases, and 6 bases lay in between. CDR3 nucleotides: TGCAGTGCTAGCGACAGCTACGAGCAGTACTTC. Translated: CSASDSYEQYF.

The rearrangement links TRBV7-9 to TRBJ1-1; weak D call: TRBD1 (5 bases). CDR1 and CDR2 (germline): SEHNR, FQNEAQ (reference sequence). V was pared by 5 bases and J by 0 bases, with 13 bases between. The CDR3 has 15 residues. The CDR3 DNA reads TGTGCCAGCAGCGGACCAGGGTCCTTGAACACTGAAGCTTTCTTT. This encodes CASSGPGSLNTEAFF.

The genes are TRBV4-1 and TRBJ2-2; D unclear. This CDR3 comprises 15 residues. CDR1 MGHRA and CDR2 YSYEKL come from the germline V gene. V lost 0 bases and J lost 1, with 6 bases in between. The CDR3, as DNA: TGCGCCAGCAGCCAAGATCCCGGGAACACCGGGGAGCTGTTTTTT. Translation: CASSQDPGNTGELFF.

This clone turned up a few times. This chain connects TRBV29-1 to TRBJ1-4, with D possibly being TRBD1 (6 bases). Between the trimmed V and J ends, which lost 5 bases and 6 bases, there was a span of 13 bases. CDR1 is SQVTM, CDR2 ANQGSEA, per germline. The CDR3 runs to 13 residues. This CDR3 is CSVQQGGYEKLFF. Written as DNA, the CDR3 is TGCAGCGTTCAACAGGGAGGGTATGAAAAACTGTTTTTT.

The chain combines TRBV25-1 with TRBJ2-2; no clear D. The CDR3 has 14 residues. Germline V gene lookup returns CDR1 MGHDK and CDR2 SYGVNS. Trimming removed 2 bases at V and 3 bases at J, with 7 bases between. CDR3 sequence: CASSEGPDTGELFF. DNA for the CDR3: TGTGCCAGCAGTGAAGGGCCGGACACCGGGGAGCTGTTTTTT.

This clone was picked up one time. CDR3 region: CASSPGGTQYF. The DNA for the CDR3 is TGTGCCAGCAGCCCGGGGGGGACCCAGTACTTC. The chain couples TRBV9 to TRBJ2-5; TRBD2 agrees at 7 bases. The V and J ends lost 4 bases and 7 bases, in that order; junction bases with no gene match: 1. Germline values: CDR1 SGDLS, CDR2 YYNGEE. This CDR3 comprises 11 residues.

The genes are TRBV4-2 and TRBJ1-4, with D unresolved. Germline assignment: CDR1 LGHNA and CDR2 YNFKEQ. This CDR3 comprises 18 residues. V lost 1 base to trimming and J lost 2 bases, with 17 bases between them. CDR3 loop: CASSQAPGERGTNEKLFF. The CDR3 nucleotides are TGTGCCAGCAGCCAAGCGCCGGGAGAGAGAGGGACTAATGAAAAACTGTTTTTT.

The rearrangement joins TRBV27 to TRBJ2-7; D may be TRBD1 or TRBD2 (6 bases each). V was clipped by 6 bases and J by 2 bases, with 14 bases between them. Germline CDR1 MNHEY, CDR2 SMNVEV (reference sequence). The CDR3 consists of 14 residues. CDR3 sequence reads: CASSLGGSTYEQYF. The CDR3 coding sequence is TGTGCCAGCAGCCTAGGGGGGTCAACCTACGAGCAGTACTTC.

This sequence joins TRBV11-2 and TRBJ2-7, with 9 bases lining up with TRBD1. The CDR3 is made up of 13 amino acids. Trimming cost V 1 base and J 6 bases; bases outside gene matches: 1. Looked up from germline, CDR1 is SGHAT and CDR2 is FQNNGV. CDR3 amino acids: CASSLGTGAEQYF. CDR3 bases: TGTGCCAGCAGCTTAGGGACAGGGGCCGAGCAGTACTTC.

The rearrangement uses TRBV11-2 and TRBJ2-1; 11 nucleotides agree with TRBD2. The V gene end was trimmed by 1 base and the J gene end by 3 bases; junction bases not matched to a gene: 2. The CDR3 is 16 residues long. The V gene's germline CDR1 is SGHAT and CDR2 FQNNGV. The CDR3 nucleotides read TGTGCCAGCAGCTTAGGTAGCGGGAGGGACTACAATGAGCAGTTCTTC. It codes for CASSLGSGRDYNEQFF.

The chain combines TRBV4-3 with TRBJ2-1; 9 bases agree with TRBD2. V shed 0 bases, J shed 5 bases, and the junction held 5 bases outside the gene matches. CDR1 and CDR2 (germline): LGHNA, YSLEER. The CDR3 is 16 residues long. CDR3 DNA: TGCGCCAGCAGCCAAGATAAGGTAGCGGGGGACAATGAGCAGTTCTTC. This sequence encodes CASSQDKVAGDNEQFF.

The chain links TRBV27 to TRBJ2-3, with D perhaps assigned TRBD1 or TRBD2 (5 bases each). Germline V gene lookup returns CDR1 MNHEY and CDR2 SMNVEV (reference sequence). The CDR3 is 15 amino acids. Trimming pared 8 bases from V and 0 bases from J, leaving 15 bases between. The CDR3 bases are TGTGCCAGCGTAGATGGGACCACTAGCACAGATACGCAGTATTTT. It yields the protein CASVDGTTSTDTQYF.

CDR3 protein: CASSLVPIYNEQFF. For the CDR3, the DNA is TGTGCCAGCAGTCTAGTGCCAATTTACAATGAGCAGTTCTTC. The chain joins TRBV27 to TRBJ2-1; D is ambiguous. CDR1 is MNHEY and CDR2 is SMNVEV in the germline V gene (reference sequence). Trimming stripped 5 bases from V and 4 bases from J, with 12 bases between. The CDR3 spans 14 residues.

The chain joins TRBV11-2 to TRBJ2-7; D unclear. This CDR3 comprises 13 residues. V lost 1 base and J lost 3, with 7 bases in between. The V gene's germline CDR1 is SGHAT and CDR2 FQNNGV. The DNA of the CDR3 is TGTGCCAGCAGCTTAGTACGGCACTACGAGCAGTACTTC. Its protein is CASSLVRHYEQYF.

In its sample, this clone was seen once. The V and J genes are TRBV6-1 and TRBJ2-2; D gene uncertain. Looked up from germline, CDR1 is MNHNS and CDR2 is SASEGT. CDR3 length: 11 amino acids. V was shortened by 7 bases and J by 6 bases, with 6 bases between the two germline ends. The CDR3, as DNA: TGTGCCAGCATGTTCGCCGGGGAGCTGTTTTTT. Amino acids: CASMFAGELFF.

This sequence joins TRBV28 and TRBJ2-7, with D unclear. V was shortened by 4 bases and J by 3 bases, with 19 bases between the two germline ends. The CDR3 length is 16 residues. The V gene's germline CDR1 is MDHEN and CDR2 SYDVKM. As DNA, the CDR3 is TGTGCCAGCAGTTCAGGATATACCGTATCGGGCTACGAGCAGTACTTC. Translated: CASSSGYTVSGYEQYF.

This sequence joins TRBV7-9 and TRBJ2-3; possible D gene TRBD2, 5 bases. CDR3 length equals 12 residues. With 9 bases removed from V and 3 bases from J, the gap between germline ends came to 10 bases. Germline V gene lookup returns CDR1 SEHNR and CDR2 FQNEAQ (reference sequence). CDR3 coding DNA: TGTGCCAGTAATAGGGAGACAGATACGCAGTATTTT. Protein: CASNRETDTQYF.

As for this clone: Additional DNA sequences in this sample encode the identical CDR3. This chain connects TRBV7-9 to TRBJ1-5, with no clear D. The CDR3 runs to 14 residues. Germline CDR1 and CDR2: SEHNR and FQNEAQ (reference sequence). V was trimmed by 1 base and J by 3 bases, leaving 7 bases between them. CDR3 residues: CASSLGTVNQPQHF. CDR3 nucleotide sequence: TGTGCCAGCAGCTTAGGCACAGTCAATCAGCCCCAGCATTTT.

V gene TRBV27 combines with J gene TRBJ1-2, with a weak D call TRBD1 (6 bases). The CDR3 length is 15 residues. V was pared by 6 bases and J by 4 bases, with 18 bases between. CDR1 is MNHEY and CDR2 is SMNVEV in the germline V gene (reference sequence). The CDR3 loop reads CASSPGTLQTYGYTF. CDR3 nucleotides: TGTGCCAGCAGCCCCGGGACACTTCAAACCTATGGCTACACCTTC.

This clone was counted once. V gene TRBV4-1 combines with J gene TRBJ2-7; no clear D. The ends were cut back, 4 bases at V and 5 bases at J, with 12 bases in the middle. Germline values: CDR1 MGHRA, CDR2 YSYEKL. There are 13 residues in the CDR3. The CDR3 protein is CASSPPQVHEQYF. CDR3 coding DNA: TGCGCCAGCAGCCCCCCTCAAGTCCACGAGCAGTACTTC.

The chain employs TRBV2 and TRBJ1-1; 8 bases are a match to TRBD1. V lost 8 bases to trimming and J lost 8 bases; unmatched junction nucleotides: 16. This CDR3 region has 15 residues. The germline V gene encodes CDR1 SNHLY and CDR2 FYNNEI. CDR3 in DNA: TGTGCCAGCTCCGCCCCCGGGACAGGAGAGAGAGAAGCTTTCTTT. Amino acid sequence: CASSAPGTGEREAFF.

V and J are TRBV5-5 and TRBJ1-2; the D is unclear. The CDR3 totals 14 residues. The germline gives CDR1 SGHKS, CDR2 YYEKEE (reference sequence). The V gene lost 0 bases and the J gene lost 6 bases, with 12 bases spanning the gap. CDR3 protein: CASSLVPAEDGYTF. CDR3 bases: TGTGCCAGCAGCTTGGTTCCAGCGGAGGATGGCTACACCTTC.

DNA of the CDR3: TGTGCCAGCAGCGAGCCTCAGGGCCACGAGCAGTTCTTC. Residues: CASSEPQGHEQFF. The V gene is TRBV6-6, the J gene TRBJ2-1, with TRBD1 as a possible D gene (5 bases). CDR1 is MNHNY and CDR2 is SVGAGI in the germline V gene (reference sequence). The CDR3 loop spans 13 amino acids. Trimming took 6 bases from V and 10 from J, leaving 16 bases between them.

The genes are TRBV4-1 and TRBJ1-1; no firm D call. Between the trimmed V and J ends, which lost 0 bases and 0 bases, there was a span of 8 bases. This CDR3 has 15 residues. Germline V gene lookup returns CDR1 MGHRA and CDR2 YSYEKL. This CDR3 is CASSQDPGMNTEAFF. The CDR3 DNA sequence: TGCGCCAGCAGCCAAGATCCAGGAATGAACACTGAAGCTTTCTTT.